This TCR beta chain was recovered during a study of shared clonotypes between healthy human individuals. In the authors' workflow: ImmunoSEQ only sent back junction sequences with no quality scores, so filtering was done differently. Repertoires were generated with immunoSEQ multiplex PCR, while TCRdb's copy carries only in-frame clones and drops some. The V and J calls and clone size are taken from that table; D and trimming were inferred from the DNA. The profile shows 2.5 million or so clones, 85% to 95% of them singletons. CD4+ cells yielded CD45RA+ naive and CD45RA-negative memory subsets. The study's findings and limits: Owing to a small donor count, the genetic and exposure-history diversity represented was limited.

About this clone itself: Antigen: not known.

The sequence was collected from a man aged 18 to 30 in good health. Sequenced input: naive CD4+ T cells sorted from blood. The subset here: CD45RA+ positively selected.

The CDR3, as DNA: TGTGCCAGCAACCCCGAAATGGGGAATTCACCCCTCCACTTT. This encodes CASNPEMGNSPLHF. The J gene is TRBJ1-6, the V gene TRBV2; unclear D gene. The CDR3 consists of 14 residues. CDR1 is SNHLY, CDR2 FYNNEI, per germline. Trimming took 7 bases from V and 7 from J, leaving 14 bases between them.